A selection of T cell receptor beta chains follows, all from one sample in a study of blood T cell repertoires in COVID-19. The data were produced by immunoSEQ multiplex PCR, yet TCRdb's version contains in-frame clones alone and is incomplete. Of about 330,000 clones in the sample, about 89% are singletons; the top ten hold about 5.4%. The sequenced sample was PBMCs or T cells enriched from blood (not recorded which). The receptors originated from a woman aged 25 to 45 who had recovered from COVID-19. The CDR3 runs from the conserved cysteine through the conserved F or W. A D gene is named only where the DNA matches it firmly. Size values are once, few and many counts, or a class for expanded clones, and some rows have none.

V	size	D	J	CDR3	DNA
TRBV5-6	few	.	TRBJ2-2	CASSLAVGASGELFF	TGTGCCAGCAGCTTGGCCGTGGGGGCCTCCGGGGAGCTGTTTTTT
TRBV6-5	once	TRBD1	TRBJ1-5	CASSYAWQGADQPQHF	TGTGCCAGCAGTTACGCGTGGCAGGGGGCTGACCAGCCCCAGCATTTT
TRBV14	once	.	TRBJ2-2	CASPSGQIGAGELFF	TGTGCCAGTCCATCGGGACAAATCGGAGCCGGGGAGCTGTTTTTT
TRBV15	.	.	TRBJ1-5	CATSRDWAGGQPQHF	TGTGCCACCAGCAGAGATTGGGCAGGAGGACAGCCCCAGCATTTT
TRBV13	.	.	TRBJ2-1	CASSLWTVGVRNEQFF	TGTGCCAGCAGCCTTTGGACAGTGGGAGTGAGGAATGAGCAGTTCTTC
TRBV27	few	.	TRBJ2-7	CASSIQRTSHEQYF	TGTGCCAGCAGTATACAGAGAACGTCCCACGAGCAGTACTTC
TRBV30	.	.	TRBJ1-5	CAWRGSSNQPQHF	TGTGCCTGGAGGGGTAGCAGCAATCAGCCCCAGCATTTT
TRBV11-2	.	TRBD2	TRBJ2-7	CASSLDSGGSYEQYF	TGTGCCAGCAGCTTAGATAGCGGGGGCTCCTACGAGCAGTACTTC
TRBV6-5	.	.	TRBJ1-4	CASSYEVATNEKLFF	TGTGCCAGCAGTTACGAGGTGGCAACTAATGAAAAACTGTTTTTT
TRBV9	.	TRBD2	TRBJ2-2	CASSVGGSGGDTGELFF	TGTGCCAGCAGCGTAGGGGGAAGCGGGGGAGACACCGGGGAGCTGTTTTTT
TRBV7-3	few	TRBD2	TRBJ2-1	CASSLTLPGLANEQFF	TGTGCCAGCAGCTTAACCCTACCGGGACTAGCCAATGAGCAGTTCTTC
TRBV6-1	few	TRBD2	TRBJ2-1	CASSDRRGGYNEQFF	TGTGCCAGCAGTGATAGACGGGGGGGTTACAATGAGCAGTTCTTC
TRBV24-1	.	TRBD1	TRBJ2-1	CATSPGQGRENEQFF	TGTGCCACCAGCCCGGGACAGGGCAGAGAAAATGAGCAGTTCTTC
TRBV4-3	once	.	TRBJ2-1	CASSQDWQVQDEQFF	TGCGCCAGCAGCCAAGATTGGCAGGTTCAAGATGAGCAGTTCTTC
TRBV18	.	TRBD1	TRBJ1-6	CASSSRDRDNSPLHF	TGTGCCAGCTCAAGCAGGGACAGGGATAATTCACCCCTCCACTTT